The sequence of this T cell receptor (beta chain) was determined in a study of beta chain features in type 1 diabetes. Study overall: There was similarity between patients and healthy donors in age, gender and cell yields. Study-level findings and limits: It was not settled here whether HLA type affects TCRB rearrangement.

Isolated RNA was reverse transcribed in full, so expressed TCRB transcripts were sequenced. Sequencing of naive, central memory and regulatory T cell samples gave an average of about 3.57 million reads. The repertoire was sequenced with immunoSEQ multiplex PCR; TCRdb's copy has only in-frame clones and lacks some. The top ten hold 0.065% of the sample, which has 450,000 to 550,000 clones, approximately 28% seen once. A remark on this clone: The antigen is unknown. The same CDR3 arises from other DNA sequences in this sample as well.

Researchers reported sorting CD4+ naive, central memory, regulatory and stem cell-like memory cells via CD45RO/CCR7/CD25/CD127/CD95/CD27. Sequencing used naive CD4+ T cells from blood. This TCR was sampled from a man aged 18 to 30 in good health.

The CDR3 reads CASSLTGNTEAFF. The CDR3 DNA reads as TGTGCCAGCAGCTTAACTGGAAACACTGAAGCTTTCTTT. The chain carries TRBV7-3 and TRBJ1-1; D ambiguous. The V gene's germline CDR1 is SGHTA and CDR2 FQGTGA. This CDR3 has 13 amino acids. Trimming left V 0 bases short and J 2 bases short, with 4 bases between.